Presented here are 20 T cell receptor beta chains from one specimen sequenced in a study of shared clonotypes between healthy human individuals. Assay used: immunoSEQ multiplex PCR; TCRdb lists only in-frame clones, some missing. This sample has hundreds of thousands of clones; 55% to 85% occur once, and the top ten carry 1.5% to 2%. The source material was memory CD4+ T cells sorted from blood. Subset described: CD45RA-negative fraction. The receptors come from a young woman in good health.

This clone was seen a handful of times. The chain has TRBV25-1 and TRBJ2-1; D gene uncertain. Germline CDR1 MGHDK, CDR2 SYGVNS. V lost 11 bases and J 0 bases, leaving 8 bases between the germline ends. The CDR3 has 12 amino acids. CDR3 sequence: CAVGYSYNEQFF. CDR3 DNA sequence: TGTGCCGTTGGGTACTCCTACAATGAGCAGTTCTTC. Variable domain in full (rest from reference TRBV25-1 and TRBJ2-1): EADIYQTPRYLVIGTGKKITLECSQTMGHDKMYWYQQDPGMELHLIHYSYGVNSTEKGDLSSESTVSRIRTEHFPLTLESARPSHTSQYLCAVGYSYNEQFFGPGTRLTVL.

This clone was observed once. One junction end disagrees with the germline gene, perhaps due to a read error. The chain carries TRBV6-6 and TRBJ2-5; 8 bases match TRBD2. The CDR3 is made up of 12 amino acids. Germline CDR1 MNHNY, CDR2 SVGAGI (reference sequence). CDR3 DNA sequence: TGTGCCAGCAGTTCAGGTAGCGGGGATCAGCACTTC. Its translation: CASSSGSGDQHF.

The rearrangement joins TRBV21-1 to TRBJ2-5. TRBV21-1 is recorded as a pseudogene. This CDR3 comprises 14 residues. The CDR3 region is CASSKDGYQETQYF. Written as DNA, the CDR3 is TGTGCCAGCAGCAAAGATGGGTACCAAGAGACCCAGTACTTC.

The chain employs TRBV29-1 and TRBJ1-1; D call uncertain. This CDR3 has 12 residues. V gave up 1 base and J gave up 6 bases, with 9 bases separating them. The germline V gene has CDR1 SQVTM and CDR2 ANQGSEA. CDR3 in DNA: TGCAGCGTTGAAGTTTCTGGGTCTGAAGCTTTCTTT. This sequence encodes CSVEVSGSEAFF.

This clone was detected once. Within the sample, other DNA sequences also encode this same CDR3. The chain employs TRBV27 and TRBJ2-5, with 8 bases fitting TRBD1. CDR1 MNHEY and CDR2 SMNVEV come from the germline V gene (reference sequence). The trim removed 6 bases at V and 2 bases at J, leaving 2 bases unmatched. The CDR3 totals 13 residues. The CDR3 reads CASRRQGQETQYF. The CDR3 DNA sequence: TGTGCCAGCAGGAGACAGGGGCAAGAGACCCAGTACTTC.

This chain uses TRBV28 with TRBJ1-1, with a weak D call TRBD1 (6 bases). CDR1 and CDR2 from the germline V gene are MDHEN and SYDVKM. Trimming pared 8 bases from V and 1 base from J, leaving 11 bases between. The CDR3 contains 13 residues. The CDR3 DNA sequence: TGTGCCAGCTCCGGACAGACGAACACTGAAGCTTTCTTT. Its protein product is CASSGQTNTEAFF.

The rearrangement uses TRBV6-1 and TRBJ2-7, with 7 bases identical to TRBD1. Losses at the gene ends were 5 bases for V and 3 bases for J; bases not matched to a gene: 4. Germline V gives CDR1 MNHNS, CDR2 SASEGT. The CDR3 has 13 residues. The DNA of the CDR3 is TGTGCCAGCAGTAGACAGGGTGACTACGAGCAGTACTTC. Translating gives CASSRQGDYEQYF.

This chain links TRBV27 with TRBJ1-1; no reliable D call. This CDR3 has 12 amino acids. In germline, CDR1 is MNHEY, CDR2 SMNVEV (reference sequence). Trimming removed 3 bases at V and 1 base at J, with 3 bases between. The CDR3 DNA is TGTGCCAGCAGTTTTCAGAACACTGAAGCTTTCTTT. Encoded protein: CASSFQNTEAFF.

The CDR3 spells CASSNLGTGEIEAFF. The CDR3 DNA is TGTGCCAGCAGTAACCTCGGGACAGGAGAAATTGAAGCTTTCTTT. This chain connects TRBV25-1 to TRBJ1-1; 8 positions match TRBD1. Losses at the gene ends were 5 bases for V and 7 bases for J; bases not matched to a gene: 12. The CDR3 has 15 amino acids. CDR1 and CDR2 from the germline V gene are MGHDK and SYGVNS.

The chain uses TRBV6-6 and TRBJ1-4; maybe TRBD1 (5 bases). From germline, CDR1 is MNHNY and CDR2 SVGAGI (reference sequence). The ends were cut back, 8 bases at V and 7 bases at J, with 17 bases in the middle. The CDR3 has 14 residues. CDR3 protein: CASWDLGLSEKLFF. The CDR3 DNA reads as TGTGCCAGCTGGGACCTAGGGTTAAGTGAAAAACTGTTTTTT.

V usage is TRBV19 and J usage is TRBJ1-5, with 8 nucleotides matching TRBD1. Germline CDR1 is LNHDA and CDR2 is SQIVND (reference sequence). The CDR3 sequence is 15 residues long. V was pared by 4 bases and J by 4 bases, with 6 bases of the junction left unmatched. The CDR3 protein is CASSSSDRENQPQHF. As DNA, the CDR3 is TGTGCCAGTAGTAGCTCGGACAGGGAGAATCAGCCCCAGCATTTT.

This chain uses TRBV28 with TRBJ1-2, with 7 bases fitting TRBD1. Germline CDR1 and CDR2: MDHEN and SYDVKM. The trim removed 4 bases at V and 3 bases at J, leaving 8 bases unmatched. CDR3 size: 15 residues. CDR3 protein: CASSSPTGLDYGYTF. The CDR3 coding sequence is TGTGCCAGCAGTTCTCCGACAGGGCTCGACTATGGCTACACCTTC.

This chain links TRBV7-9 with TRBJ2-5; possible D gene TRBD1, 6 bases. Trimming shortened V by 0 bases and J by 0 bases, and 8 bases separated the two germline ends. The germline V gene has CDR1 SEHNR and CDR2 FQNEAQ (reference sequence). The CDR3 sequence is 15 residues long. The CDR3 sequence is CASSLAWTDQETQYF. For the CDR3, the DNA is TGTGCCAGCAGCTTAGCGTGGACAGACCAAGAGACCCAGTACTTC.

V and J are TRBV11-3 and TRBJ1-2; TRBD1 agrees at 10 bases. In germline, CDR1 is SGHNT, CDR2 YENEEA. V dropped 6 bases and J dropped 5; count of bases not matched to a gene: 3. This CDR3 has 13 residues. DNA of the CDR3: TGTGCCAGCAGTCTGGGACAGGGGTATGGCTACACCTTC. Its protein product is CASSLGQGYGYTF.

The chain couples TRBV6-4 to TRBJ1-5; TRBD1 might be the D (6 bases). This CDR3 comprises 14 residues. Trimming shortened V by 5 bases and J by 3 bases, and 11 bases separated the two germline ends. CDR1 and CDR2 (germline): MRHNA, SNTAGT. Written as DNA, the CDR3 is TGTGCCAGCAGTAAAGGACAGAACAATCAGCCCCAGCATTTT. Amino acids: CASSKGQNNQPQHF.

This chain uses TRBV18 with TRBJ1-1, with 7 bases lining up with TRBD1. V trimming: 2 bases; J trimming: 0 bases; junction bases outside the gene matches: 3. Per germline, CDR1 KGHSH and CDR2 LQKENI. The CDR3 is made up of 15 amino acids. This chain's CDR3 is CASSPEGQLNTEAFF. The CDR3 nucleotides are TGTGCCAGCTCACCAGAGGGACAGTTGAACACTGAAGCTTTCTTT. Together with reference TRBV18 and TRBJ1-1, the CDR3 gives the full variable domain: NAGVMQNPRHLVRRRGQEARLRCSPMKGHSHVYWYRQLPEEGLKFMVYLQKENIIDESGMPKERFSAEFPKEGPSILRIQQVVRGDSAAYFCASSPEGQLNTEAFFGQGTRLTVV.

The chain links TRBV2 to TRBJ2-1, with TRBD2 matching over 7 bases. The CDR3 loop spans 16 amino acids. Unmatched junction bases numbered 8, after V lost 4 bases and J lost 2 bases. Germline CDR1 is SNHLY and CDR2 is FYNNEI. The CDR3 loop is CASSASPSGTYNEQFF. Written as DNA, the CDR3 is TGTGCCAGCAGTGCTTCACCTAGCGGAACCTACAATGAGCAGTTCTTC.

This clone appeared once. This specimen includes other DNA sequences encoding the same CDR3. The chain couples TRBV28 to TRBJ1-2; no definite D call. The CDR3 has 14 amino acids. Per germline, CDR1 MDHEN and CDR2 SYDVKM. Trimming removed 3 bases at V and 2 bases at J, with 10 bases between. The DNA for the CDR3 is TGTGCCAGCAGTTTGGCCCTACCCAACTATGGCTACACCTTC. This codes for CASSLALPNYGYTF.

This chain connects TRBV10-3 to TRBJ2-1, with 10 bases identical to TRBD2. The germline V gene has CDR1 ENHRY and CDR2 SYGVKD. The CDR3 runs 16 residues. Unmatched junction bases numbered 5, after V lost 3 bases and J lost 3 bases. DNA of the CDR3: TGTGCCATCAGTGAACAGTCTAGCGGGAGCTACAATGAGCAGTTCTTC. Its protein product is CAISEQSSGSYNEQFF.

The chain employs TRBV19 and TRBJ2-1; either TRBD1 or TRBD2 may supply D (5 bases each). The germline V gene has CDR1 LNHDA and CDR2 SQIVND (reference sequence). The CDR3 length is 12 residues. The V gene lost 6 bases and the J gene lost 8 bases, with 11 bases spanning the gap. The CDR3 here is CASSQRGHEQFF. The DNA of the CDR3 is TGTGCCAGTAGCCAGAGGGGCCATGAGCAGTTCTTC.